The clone carrying this T cell receptor beta chain was recorded a few times. TCRdb keeps only in-frame clones here, not all; method: immunoSEQ multiplex PCR. This sample has about 98,000 clones, with approximately 90% found just once. This sample was taken from a study of T cell changes during pregnancy in multiple sclerosis. Germline trimming cut 4 bases from V and 7 bases from J; bases unmatched to any gene: 8. The CDR3 loop spans 15 amino acids. Germline lookup yields CDR1 SGHTA and CDR2 FQGTGA. Sequenced here: peripheral blood, sampled after pregnancy. The chain employs TRBV7-3 and TRBJ1-4, with TRBD1 identical over 8 bases. The source of this sequence is a female donor in good health, enrolled as a control in a pregnancy study. For the CDR3, the DNA is TGTGCCAGCAGCTCGACAGGGGCCCGGGGTGAAAAACTGTTTTTT. This sequence encodes CASSSTGARGEKLFF.